These 29 T cell receptor beta chains were all obtained from the same sample, sequenced in a study of T-cell reconstitution after alpha-beta-depleted transplantation in children. TCRbeta library preparation incorporated unique molecular identifiers. TCRdb processed the PCR reads anew with MiXCR; each CDR3 protein has one entry. The sample gives 500,000 to 750,000 distinct CDR3 sequences, roughly 13% of which show up once; roughly 2.3% is in the top ten. The specimen comprised PBMCs, mostly from graft donor cells, sampled 360 days after TCRalphabeta/CD19-depleted stem cell transplant. The receptors come from a male patient younger than 18 who had a stem cell transplant for acute myeloid leukemia, so the T cells may come from the graft donor.

The CDR3 is CSARPGGTYEQYF. The CDR3 DNA reads TGCAGTGCTAGACCAGGGGGCACCTACGAGCAGTACTTC. The V gene is TRBV20-1, the J gene TRBJ2-7; 8 nucleotides agree with TRBD1. Germline V gene lookup returns CDR1 DFQATT and CDR2 SNEGSKA (reference sequence). The CDR3 loop spans 13 amino acids. The trim removed 2 bases at V and 2 bases at J, leaving 2 bases unmatched.

This rearrangement joins TRBV6-9 to TRBJ2-3, with D possibly being TRBD2 (6 bases). The CDR3 spans 13 residues. Germline V CDR1 and CDR2: MNHGY, SVAAGI. Deletions cut 0 bases from V and 11 bases from J, with 12 bases between. As DNA, the CDR3 is TGTGCCAGCAGTTATTCGGAGGGACGGGGGCAGTATTTT. It specifies CASSYSEGRGQYF.

This clonotype has just a few counts. CDR3 DNA: TGTGCCAGCAAAATCAGCGGGACCTACAATGAGCAGTTCTTC. Protein: CASKISGTYNEQFF. V gene TRBV6-2 or TRBV6-3 combines with J gene TRBJ2-1, with TRBD2 identical over 7 bases. The J segment lost 2 bases and the V segment lost 7 bases, leaving 5 bases of the junction unmatched. The CDR3 runs 14 residues. Germline-derived CDR1 and CDR2 are MNHEY and SVGEGT.

This clonotype was seen many times. The V gene is TRBV28, the J gene TRBJ2-2, with D perhaps assigned TRBD1 or TRBD2 (6 bases each). Looked up from germline, CDR1 is MDHEN and CDR2 is SYDVKM. This CDR3 spans 16 amino acids. Trimming cost V 4 bases and J 0 bases, with 12 bases left between them. The DNA for the CDR3 is TGTGCCAGCAGTTCCTCAGGGGAGGCGAACACCGGGGAGCTGTTTTTT. Its translation is CASSSSGEANTGELFF.

This clonotype was observed a single time. The V call is TRBV7-6, the J call TRBJ1-5, with D unresolved. CDR1 and CDR2 from the germline V gene are SGHVS and FNYEAQ. This CDR3 has 14 amino acids. V was clipped by 4 bases and J by 6 bases, with 13 bases between them. The DNA for the CDR3 is TGTGCCAGCAGCTCCACCGATGGCGGTCAGCCCCAGCATTTT. Translation gives CASSSTDGGQPQHF.

The V gene is TRBV5-1, the J gene TRBJ1-5, with no clear D. CDR1 is SGHRS and CDR2 is YFSETQ in the germline V gene. The CDR3 sequence is 14 residues long. V shed 0 bases and J shed 2 bases, with 6 bases lying between them. CDR3 sequence: CASSLVAGNQPQHF. CDR3 DNA: TGCGCCAGCAGCTTGGTGGCAGGCAATCAGCCCCAGCATTTT.

At least ten counts were recorded for this clonotype. This sequence joins TRBV19 and TRBJ2-1; tentatively, D is TRBD1 (6 bases). V lost 7 bases to trimming and J lost 1 base, with 11 bases between them. Germline V gives CDR1 LNHDA, CDR2 SQIVND (reference sequence). The CDR3 extends over 14 amino acids. CDR3 nucleotides: TGTGCCAGTAAGGACAGTAAATCCTACAATGAGCAGTTCTTC. It codes for CASKDSKSYNEQFF.

This clonotype has just a few counts. The chain combines TRBV4-3 with TRBJ2-1, with 7 bases that match TRBD2. Unmatched junction bases numbered 12, after V lost 1 base and J lost 9 bases. The length of the CDR3 is 16 residues. The germline V gene encodes CDR1 LGHNA and CDR2 YSLEER. The CDR3 region is CASSQAGGRGLGEQFF. The CDR3 DNA reads as TGCGCCAGCAGCCAAGCTGGCGGGAGAGGGTTGGGTGAGCAGTTCTTC.

The V and J genes are TRBV11-1 and TRBJ2-5, with 10 bases matching TRBD1. The trim removed 1 base at V and 3 bases at J, leaving 17 bases unmatched. The germline V gene encodes CDR1 SGHAT and CDR2 FQDESV (reference sequence). This CDR3 has 20 residues. The CDR3 DNA follows: TGTGCCAGCAGCTTAGGCCCGCCTATTTTTGGGACAGGGGTAGAAGAGACCCAGTACTTC. It specifies CASSLGPPIFGTGVEETQYF.

Only a few counts were recorded for this clonotype. The J gene is TRBJ2-1, the V gene TRBV7-3; TRBD2 aligns across 9 bases. The CDR3 consists of 17 residues. The germline gives CDR1 SGHTA, CDR2 FQGTGA. The V gene end was trimmed by 4 bases and the J gene end by 0 bases; junction bases not matched to a gene: 7. The CDR3 nucleotides read TGTGCCAGCAGCTCGAATAGCGGGAGCAGCTCCTACAATGAGCAGTTCTTC. Its translation is CASSSNSGSSSYNEQFF.

The chain is built from TRBV20-1 and TRBJ2-7, with TRBD2 as a possible D gene (5 bases). This CDR3 is 14 amino acids long. The V end lost 0 bases, the J end lost 9 bases, and 18 bases lay between the germline ends. Germline V lookup: CDR1 DFQATT, CDR2 SNEGSKA (reference sequence). DNA of the CDR3: TGCAGTGCTAGAGATACGGACTCGCCGGGGTGGCAGTACTTC. Translating gives CSARDTDSPGWQYF.

The CDR3 is CASSSSGRQSTDTQYF. The DNA of the CDR3 is TGTGCCAGCAGCTCTAGCGGGAGACAAAGCACAGATACGCAGTATTTT. The chain couples TRBV7-2 to TRBJ2-3; 10 positions agree with TRBD2. The V gene's germline CDR1 is SGHTA and CDR2 FQGNSA. The junction had 4 bases not matched to a gene; V was cut back by 4 bases and J by 0 bases. The CDR3 length is 16 residues.

The rearrangement joins TRBV19 to TRBJ2-1; 11 bases are shared with TRBD2. CDR3 length: 14 amino acids. Germline V gives CDR1 LNHDA, CDR2 SQIVND (reference sequence). V shed 7 bases and J 10 bases; nucleotides not matched to a gene: 9. CDR3 sequence reads: CASKPSGRFLEQFF. CDR3 coding DNA: TGTGCCAGTAAGCCTAGCGGGAGGTTTCTGGAGCAGTTCTTC. The full variable domain, its missing parts supplied by reference TRBV19 and TRBJ2-1, is DGGITQSPKYLFRKEGQNVTLSCEQNLNHDAMYWYRQDPGQGLRLIYYSQIVNDFQKGDIAEGYSVSREKKESFPLTVTSAQKNPTAFYLCASKPSGRFLEQFFGPGTRLTVL.

The J gene is TRBJ2-7, the V gene TRBV7-9; D is possibly TRBD1 (6 bases). The germline gives CDR1 SEHNR, CDR2 FQNEAQ (reference sequence). The CDR3 is 15 residues long. The V gene lost 5 bases and the J gene lost 2 bases, with 16 bases spanning the gap. CDR3 in amino acids: CASSEGGRATYEQYF. CDR3 DNA: TGTGCCAGCAGCGAAGGGGGACGGGCGACCTACGAGCAGTACTTC.

There are many counts of this clonotype. The chain couples TRBV29-1 to TRBJ2-7; 8 positions match TRBD2. Trimming removed 2 bases from V and 5 bases from J; junction bases left unmatched: 14. This CDR3 spans 16 amino acids. Germline values: CDR1 SQVTM, CDR2 ANQGSEA. CDR3 sequence (DNA): TGCAGCGTTGAATTGGGGATAGCGGGAAGGTCGGACGAGCAGTACTTC. Translated: CSVELGIAGRSDEQYF.

V is TRBV20-1 and J is TRBJ2-7; D gene unclear. CDR1 is DFQATT, CDR2 SNEGSKA, per germline (reference sequence). Trimming cost V 5 bases and J 5 bases, with 10 bases left between them. The CDR3 contains 11 residues. CDR3 in amino acids: CSARHVDEQYF. The CDR3 DNA follows: TGCAGTGCTCGTCATGTTGACGAGCAGTACTTC.

This clonotype was found a few times. The chain carries TRBV15 and TRBJ2-2; 7 bases are a match to TRBD2. The germline gives CDR1 LNHNV, CDR2 YYDKDF (reference sequence). The CDR3 runs to 16 residues. Trimming removed 0 bases from V and 4 bases from J; junction bases left unmatched: 5. The CDR3 nucleotides are TGTGCCACCAGCAGAGATGAGGGACTATCCACCGGGGAGCTGTTTTTT. The encoded protein is CATSRDEGLSTGELFF.

The rearrangement links TRBV12-3 or TRBV12-4 to TRBJ2-7; a weak D match, TRBD1 (6 bases). This CDR3 is 11 amino acids long. V gave up 10 bases and J gave up 7 bases, with 14 bases separating them. For the CDR3, the DNA is TGTGCCACCGCACAGGGCTGGGAGCAGTACTTC. It is translated as CATAQGWEQYF.

The chain carries TRBV6-1 and TRBJ1-1; possibly TRBD1 for D (5 bases). V was shortened by 3 bases and J by 8 bases, with 22 bases between the two germline ends. The CDR3 contains 16 residues. Looked up from germline, CDR1 is MNHNS and CDR2 is SASEGT. CDR3 DNA: TGTGCCAGCAGTGATGCCGGGACCGCGTCTTTTATGGAAGCTTTCTTT. Its translation: CASSDAGTASFMEAFF.

This clonotype was recorded at least ten times. The genes are TRBV28 and TRBJ2-7; 7 nucleotides match TRBD2. V dropped 7 bases and J dropped 4; count of bases not matched to a gene: 7. Per the germline V gene, CDR1 is MDHEN and CDR2 is SYDVKM. CDR3 length: 13 amino acids. This chain's CDR3 is CASIGGSLYEQYF. In DNA form, the CDR3 reads TGTGCCAGCATTGGCGGGAGCTTATACGAGCAGTACTTC. The variable domain in full, completed from reference TRBV28 and TRBJ2-7, reads DVKVTQSSRYLVKRTGEKVFLECVQDMDHENMFWYRQDPGLGLRLIYFSYDVKMKEKGDIPEGYSVSREKKERFSLILESASTNQTSMYLCASIGGSLYEQYFGPGTRLTVT.

This chain uses TRBV25-1 with TRBJ2-5, with 9 bases fitting TRBD1. Germline loops: CDR1 MGHDK, CDR2 SYGVNS. V trimming: 2 bases; J trimming: 1 base; junction bases outside the gene matches: 5. The CDR3 has 16 amino acids. CDR3 region: CASSEPGTGPQETQYF. CDR3 nucleotides: TGTGCCAGCAGTGAACCGGGGACAGGGCCCCAAGAGACCCAGTACTTC.

This clonotype occurred many times. V and J are TRBV4-3 and TRBJ1-3; D is ambiguous. The length of the CDR3 is 15 residues. V lost 0 bases to trimming and J lost 3 bases, with 9 bases between them. CDR1 and CDR2 (germline): LGHNA, YSLEER. CDR3 sequence: CASSQDLGNGNTIYF. CDR3 DNA sequence: TGCGCCAGCAGCCAAGATCTAGGGAATGGAAACACCATATATTTT.

This clonotype was recorded at least ten times. The chain links TRBV5-6 to TRBJ2-1; 8 bases line up with TRBD2. This CDR3 is 15 amino acids long. CDR1 is SGHDT, CDR2 YYEEEE, per germline. Unmatched junction bases numbered 5, after V lost 6 bases and J lost 0 bases. Here the CDR3 DNA reads TGTGCCAGCATGCTGAGCGGGGGCTCCTACAATGAGCAGTTCTTC. Its protein is CASMLSGGSYNEQFF.

This clonotype was seen a handful of times. The chain is built from TRBV25-1 and TRBJ2-5; 8 bases are a match to TRBD1. Trimming at V came to 7 bases and at J to 0 bases, leaving 10 bases not matched to a gene. Germline assignment: CDR1 MGHDK and CDR2 SYGVNS. CDR3 length: 16 residues. The CDR3 spells CASTNAGTGDQETQYF. CDR3 DNA: TGTGCCAGCACTAACGCCGGGACAGGTGACCAAGAGACCCAGTACTTC.

This clonotype was counted between two and nine times. The chain uses TRBV29-1 and TRBJ1-1; maybe TRBD1 (6 bases). Per the germline V gene, CDR1 is SQVTM and CDR2 is ANQGSEA. CDR3 length equals 14 residues. The V end lost 1 base, the J end lost 0 bases, and 9 bases lay between the germline ends. The CDR3 coding sequence is TGCAGCGTTGAAGGGGGGGGGCTGAACACTGAAGCTTTCTTT. Translation gives CSVEGGGLNTEAFF.

The gene calls are TRBV5-5 and TRBJ2-7; 8 nucleotides line up with TRBD1. The CDR3 loop spans 16 amino acids. From germline, CDR1 is SGHKS and CDR2 YYEKEE (reference sequence). J was trimmed by 1 base and V by 4 bases; bases with no gene match: 10. CDR3 sequence: CASSPTGTGVSYEQYF. The CDR3 DNA follows: TGTGCCAGCAGCCCCACGGGGACAGGCGTTTCCTACGAGCAGTACTTC. Using reference TRBV5-5 and TRBJ2-7 for the parts outside the CDR3, the full variable domain is DAGVTQSPTHLIKTRGQQVTLRCSPISGHKSVSWYQQVLGQGPQFIFQYYEKEERGRGNFPDRFSARQFPNYSSELNVNALLLGDSALYLCASSPTGTGVSYEQYFGPGTRLTVT.

V and J are TRBV12-3 or TRBV12-4 and TRBJ1-5, with D possibly TRBD1 on 6 matching bases. The V and J ends lost 7 bases and 3 bases respectively, with 16 bases between them. The CDR3 runs 15 residues. DNA of the CDR3: TGTGCCAGCACCCCGGTTGGGGGCCTCAATCAGCCCCAGCATTTT. Its protein product is CASTPVGGLNQPQHF.

This clonotype showed up many times. J is TRBJ2-2 and V is TRBV5-1; 8 nucleotides agree with TRBD1. Germline V CDR1 and CDR2: SGHRS, YFSETQ. The CDR3 runs 16 residues. V lost 4 bases, J lost 2 bases, and 7 bases stayed unmatched. The CDR3 DNA reads TGCGCCAGCAGCACGACAGGGGTCCCTAACACCGGGGAGCTGTTTTTT. Protein: CASSTTGVPNTGELFF.

In its sample, this clonotype was seen many times. The genes are TRBV28 and TRBJ2-1; D remains ambiguous. V was clipped by 3 bases and J by 3 bases, with 15 bases between them. CDR1 and CDR2 from the germline V gene are MDHEN and SYDVKM. The CDR3 is 16 amino acids. This CDR3 is CASSFRAPIFYNEQFF. As DNA, the CDR3 is TGTGCCAGCAGTTTCCGGGCCCCAATTTTCTACAATGAGCAGTTCTTC.